This T cell receptor beta chain was observed in a study of blood T cell repertoires in COVID-19. For the study at large: Samples of COVID-19 (acute and convalescent) were obtained from the United States, Italy and Spain. Nucleic acid was either cDNA or gDNA, and it came from T cells, B-cell-depleted T cells, or PBMCs.

As handled by the study authors: Researchers report that nucleated cell counts were estimated from reference gene primer amplification. The data were produced by immunoSEQ multiplex PCR, yet TCRdb's version contains in-frame clones alone and is incomplete. That table supplies the V and J calls and clone size; D and trimming were determined from the DNA. This table has 120,000 to 150,000 clones, around nine tenths appearing once. V shed 3 bases, J shed 0 bases, and the junction held 10 bases outside the gene matches. The CDR3 totals 17 residues. Germline CDR1 SGHAT, CDR2 FQNNGV. The chain joins TRBV11-2 to TRBJ1-1; 7 bases map to TRBD1. Sequenced input: peripheral blood. This sequence was found in a woman between 50 and 59 years old with active or convalescent COVID-19. The chain's CDR3 is CASSFHVTGVVNTEAFF. CDR3 coding DNA: TGTGCCAGCAGCTTCCACGTAACAGGGGTTGTGAACACTGAAGCTTTCTTT.